This T cell receptor beta chain is drawn from a study of blood T cell repertoires in COVID-19. Study-level information: Donors in the United States, Italy and Spain gave samples during acute or convalescent COVID-19.

Data came from immunoSEQ multiplex PCR; TCRdb stores just in-frame clones and leaves some out. Of some 16,000 clones in the sample, roughly 76% were seen once. The CDR3 has 13 residues. The germline gives CDR1 MRHNA, CDR2 SNTAGT. V gave up 6 bases and J gave up 1 base, with 9 bases separating them. This clonotype was obtained from a man between 65 and 80 years old with active or convalescent COVID-19. Sequencing was done on a sample of peripheral blood. V and J are TRBV6-4 and TRBJ1-1; D is possibly TRBD1 (5 bases). CDR3 coding DNA: TGTGCCAGCAGCCAGGGTTCGAACACTGAAGCTTTCTTT. It yields the protein CASSQGSNTEAFF.